The 9 T cell receptor beta chains below all came from one sample that was sequenced in a study of blood T cell repertoires in COVID-19. Using immunoSEQ multiplex PCR, the repertoire was profiled, and TCRdb retains in-frame clones only, with some absent. The sample shows 300,000 to 450,000 clones, approximately 80% of them seen only once. Sequencing was carried out using peripheral blood. The receptors were sampled from a human donor with acute or convalescent COVID-19. The donor label of this sample is uncertain.

The rearrangement joins TRBV12-3 or TRBV12-4 to TRBJ1-1; 8 bases are shared with TRBD1. This CDR3 has 13 residues. With 6 bases clipped from V and 5 bases from J, the junction kept 5 bases outside the gene matches. CDR3 protein: CASSRTGGTEAFF. CDR3 nucleotide sequence: TGTGCCAGCAGCAGAACAGGGGGGACTGAAGCTTTCTTT.

Comments on this clone: Other DNA sequences of this sample code for an identical CDR3. This chain connects TRBV18 to TRBJ1-2, with D possibly matching TRBD1 (6 bases). This CDR3 spans 14 amino acids. The ends were cut back, 4 bases at V and 2 bases at J, with 11 bases in the middle. Germline loops: CDR1 KGHSH, CDR2 LQKENI. The CDR3 reads CASSLGGRNYGYTF. DNA of the CDR3: TGTGCCAGCTCACTTGGGGGCAGAAACTATGGCTACACCTTC.

The gene calls are TRBV4-1 and TRBJ1-4; D unclear. V was pared by 4 bases and J by 6 bases, with 12 bases between. The CDR3 runs to 14 residues. The germline V gene has CDR1 MGHRA and CDR2 YSYEKL. The CDR3 nucleotides are TGCGCCAGCAGCCCCCGAGGGCACGATGAAAAACTGTTTTTT. Protein: CASSPRGHDEKLFF.

This sequence joins TRBV6-5 and TRBJ2-1, with D unresolved. Between the trimmed V and J ends, which lost 5 bases and 7 bases, there was a span of 12 bases. This CDR3 has 13 amino acids. Per the germline V gene, CDR1 is MNHEY and CDR2 is SVGAGI. The CDR3 DNA reads TGTGCCAGCAGTCAGCTAGGTCTGAATGAGCAGTTCTTC. Amino acid sequence: CASSQLGLNEQFF.

The chain couples TRBV19 to TRBJ2-2; 7 bases are shared with TRBD1. Losses at the gene ends were 4 bases for V and 3 bases for J; bases not matched to a gene: 2. The CDR3 sequence is 14 residues long. Germline CDR1 LNHDA, CDR2 SQIVND (reference sequence). Here the CDR3 reads CASSKDRDTGELFF. CDR3 nucleotides: TGTGCCAGTAGTAAAGACAGGGACACCGGGGAGCTGTTTTTT.

This clone was seen only a few times. The rearrangement joins TRBV30 to TRBJ1-1; D is undetermined. The V end was cut by 2 bases, the J end by 7 bases, with 14 bases between. CDR1 is GTSNPN and CDR2 is SVGIG in the germline V gene (reference sequence). CDR3 length: 13 residues. The CDR3 region is CAWSTRLRGEAFF. The CDR3 nucleotides are TGTGCCTGGAGTACCCGCCTGAGAGGTGAAGCTTTCTTT.

The rearrangement uses TRBV11-2 and TRBJ2-1, with TRBD1 matching 7 bases. This CDR3 spans 19 amino acids. Trimming took 5 bases from V and 0 from J; bases not matched to a gene: 16. Germline values: CDR1 SGHAT, CDR2 FQNNGV. Written as DNA, the CDR3 is TGTGCCAGCAGCCCCCGGGACAGCTCACCGACGAACTCCTACAATGAGCAGTTCTTC. Translation gives CASSPRDSSPTNSYNEQFF.

The chain joins TRBV6-5 to TRBJ2-2; maybe TRBD1 (5 bases). The CDR3 is 12 amino acids. CDR1 is MNHEY, CDR2 SVGAGI, per germline. The germline V and J ends were trimmed by 6 bases and 7 bases, with 9 bases remaining between them. The CDR3 here is CASRQADGELFF. The CDR3 nucleotides read TGTGCCAGCAGACAGGCCGACGGGGAGCTGTTTTTT.

The gene calls are TRBV6-4 and TRBJ1-2; possible D gene TRBD1, 6 bases. Germline V gene data show CDR1 as MRHNA and CDR2 as SNTAGT. This CDR3 has 12 residues. V lost 3 bases and J lost 8, with 10 bases in between. In DNA form, the CDR3 reads TGTGCCAGCAGTGAACAGGGTGGAGGCTACACCTTC. Its translation: CASSEQGGGYTF.